The 31 T cell receptor beta chains below were found in one sample sequenced in a study of regulatory T cells in long-lasting Graves disease. Time point here: newly diagnosed GD, antithyroid drugs for less than 3 months. Following extraction of RNA from PBMCs, that RNA was used to make the TCR library. Assembly of TCR beta libraries relied on iRepertoire HTBI primers together with Arm-PCR of CDR3 regions. In TCRdb, the multiplex PCR reads were re-called with MiXCR into one record per CDR3 protein. The table has hundreds of thousands of distinct CDR3 sequences, around 13% seen once. Another study also made use of these data, one on T cells in Graves' hyperthyroidism and ophthalmopathy.

Sequencing was performed on peripheral blood mononuclear cells (PBMCs), taken at new diagnosis, from a patient treated with antithyroid drugs. These receptor sequences come from a woman younger than 45 with Graves disease.

This clonotype was observed many times. This chain joins TRBV20-1 and TRBJ1-1, with D possibly being TRBD1 (5 bases). Trimming removed 1 base from V and 1 base from J, with 13 bases in between. Per the germline V gene, CDR1 is DFQATT and CDR2 is SNEGSKA (reference sequence). The CDR3 loop spans 15 amino acids. CDR3 bases: TGCAGTGCTAGAGGTGGGGGAGGCCCGAACACTGAAGCTTTCTTT. Its protein is CSARGGGGPNTEAFF.

As regards this clonotype: Germline and junction disagree at one end, which may indicate a read error. The gene calls are TRBV20-1 and TRBJ2-3; TRBD2 agrees at 8 bases. Germline CDR1 reads DFQATT; CDR2 reads SNEGSKA (reference sequence). The CDR3 has 16 residues. This CDR3 reads CSASFLGLASRDTQYF. The CDR3 DNA sequence: TGCAGTGCTAGTTTCCTTGGACTAGCTAGCAGAGATACGCAGTATTTT.

The chain couples TRBV12-3 or TRBV12-4 to TRBJ1-4; TRBD1 matches 8 bases. J lost 8 bases, V lost 10 bases, and 9 bases had no gene match. This CDR3 has 13 amino acids. CDR3 nucleotides: TGTGCCACCACGGACAGGGACGCCGAAAAACTGTTTTTT. It is translated as CATTDRDAEKLFF.

The chain recombines TRBV4-1 with TRBJ1-1, with a tentative D call TRBD1 (5 bases). This CDR3 spans 15 amino acids. The V end was cut by 1 base, the J end by 3 bases, with 12 bases between. CDR1 and CDR2 from the germline V gene are MGHRA and YSYEKL. DNA for the CDR3: TGCGCCAGCAGCCAAGTGTTCCAGGGAGACACTGAAGCTTTCTTT. This translates into CASSQVFQGDTEAFF.

With regard to this clonotype: A read error may explain this, as a much larger clone is one base away. The J gene is TRBJ1-1, the V gene TRBV3-1; TRBD1 aligns across 8 bases. Germline V gene sequence: CDR1 LGHDT, CDR2 YNNKEL (reference sequence). This CDR3 comprises 15 residues. The CDR3 sequence: CASGQGTGPNTEAFF. CDR3 coding DNA: TGTGCCAGCGGCCAAGGGACAGGCCCGAACACTGAAGCTTTCTTT.

This clonotype was seen repeatedly, ten times or more. Here the CDR3 reads CASSFGTGFVEQYF. The CDR3 DNA is TGTGCCAGCAGTTTCGGGACAGGCTTTGTCGAGCAGTACTTC. The J gene is TRBJ2-7, the V gene TRBV12-3 or TRBV12-4; 8 bases are shared with TRBD1. CDR3 size: 14 residues. The junction had 7 bases not matched to a gene; V was cut back by 3 bases and J by 6 bases.

The gene calls are TRBV7-2 and TRBJ2-3, with TRBD2 identical over 7 bases. Per germline, CDR1 SGHTA and CDR2 FQGNSA. The trim removed 5 bases at V and 2 bases at J, leaving 7 bases unmatched. The CDR3 spans 15 residues. The CDR3 DNA sequence: TGTGCCAGCAGCCCCTACGGGACTACCACAGATACGCAGTATTTT. This codes for CASSPYGTTTDTQYF.

This chain connects TRBV12-3 or TRBV12-4 to TRBJ1-2, with 7 bases aligning to TRBD1. CDR3 size: 15 residues. V lost 6 bases and J lost 3; bases outside the gene matches: 10. CDR3 amino acids: CASSLQTGWDYGYTF. The CDR3 DNA reads as TGTGCCAGCAGCCTTCAGACAGGGTGGGACTATGGCTACACCTTC.

This clonotype was counted ten times or more. The chain couples TRBV20-1 to TRBJ1-1; D is perhaps TRBD1 (6 bases). Germline V gives CDR1 DFQATT, CDR2 SNEGSKA (reference sequence). The CDR3 has 12 residues. The V end was cut by 8 bases, the J end by 1 base, with 11 bases between. The CDR3 loop reads CSRRGSNTEAFF. The CDR3 DNA reads as TGCAGTCGCAGGGGATCGAACACTGAAGCTTTCTTT.

This clonotype was picked up many times. The chain recombines TRBV29-1 with TRBJ2-3, with 7 bases fitting TRBD2. CDR3 length equals 14 residues. V lost 5 bases, J lost 5 bases, and 10 bases stayed unmatched. The germline V gene encodes CDR1 SQVTM and CDR2 ANQGSEA. The CDR3 spells CSVLGLLGVDTQYF. Written as DNA, the CDR3 is TGCAGCGTTCTGGGACTACTCGGGGTAGATACGCAGTATTTT.

This clonotype was detected ten times or more. The chain combines TRBV6-2 or TRBV6-3 with TRBJ2-3, with D maybe TRBD2 (6 bases). Trimming removed 2 bases from V and 2 bases from J, with 17 bases in between. Looked up from germline, CDR1 is MNHEY and CDR2 is SVGEGT. The CDR3 sequence is 17 residues long. In DNA, the CDR3 is TGTGCCAGCAGTTACCCTTTCGGGGGAGACGTCACAGATACGCAGTATTTT. It codes for CASSYPFGGDVTDTQYF.

This clonotype turned up a few times. One base away lies a much larger clone, so this may be a sequencing read error. The rearrangement joins TRBV3-1 to TRBJ2-7; the D gene is possibly TRBD2 (5 bases). The CDR3 runs 16 residues. CDR1 and CDR2 (germline): LGHDT, YNNKEL (reference sequence). The ends were cut back, 0 bases at V and 6 bases at J, with 18 bases in the middle. The CDR3 loop is CASSQEMRFEGCEQYF. CDR3 DNA sequence: TGTGCCAGCAGCCAAGAAATGAGGTTTGAGGGCTGCGAGCAGTACTTC.

This clonotype was seen ten or more times. V gene TRBV24-1 combines with J gene TRBJ2-5; TRBD1 aligns across 10 bases. V shed 1 base and J 5 bases; nucleotides not matched to a gene: 3. Per germline, CDR1 KGHDR and CDR2 SFDVKD. The CDR3 is 15 residues long. CDR3 nucleotide sequence: TGTGCCACCAGTGATTTAGGGACAGGGGAGGAGACCCAGTACTTC. It is translated as CATSDLGTGEETQYF.

V usage is TRBV5-6 and J usage is TRBJ2-3; 7 bases are shared with TRBD2. The trim removed 3 bases at V and 5 bases at J, leaving 15 bases unmatched. Germline V lookup: CDR1 SGHDT, CDR2 YYEEEE. The CDR3 has 17 residues. The CDR3 loop is CASSYDERGIHRDTQYF. In DNA form, the CDR3 reads TGTGCCAGCAGCTATGATGAGCGGGGAATCCATAGAGATACGCAGTATTTT.

The chain is built from TRBV7-9 and TRBJ2-7; TRBD2 matches at 7 bases. CDR3 length: 17 amino acids. V shed 1 base, J shed 5 bases, and the junction held 14 bases outside the gene matches. Germline CDR1 and CDR2: SEHNR and FQNEAQ (reference sequence). CDR3 residues: CASSLGPFGGVGDEQYF. In DNA form, the CDR3 reads TGTGCCAGCAGCTTAGGCCCCTTTGGGGGGGTAGGTGACGAGCAGTACTTC. Combining the CDR3 with reference TRBV7-9 and TRBJ2-7 gives the whole variable domain DTGVSQNPRHKITKRGQNVTFRCDPISEHNRLYWYRQTLGQGPEFLTYFQNEAQLEKSRLLSDRFSAERPKGSFSTLEIQRTEQGDSAMYLCASSLGPFGGVGDEQYFGPGTRLTVT.

This clonotype was observed at least ten times. V usage is TRBV5-5 and J usage is TRBJ2-3; D not resolved. The germline V gene has CDR1 SGHKS and CDR2 YYEKEE (reference sequence). The CDR3 spans 14 residues. Deletions cut 0 bases from V and 2 bases from J, with 7 bases between. Here the CDR3 reads CASSLEGNTDTQYF. CDR3 nucleotides: TGTGCCAGCAGCTTGGAAGGGAACACAGATACGCAGTATTTT.

This clonotype was seen repeatedly, ten times or more. V is TRBV2 and J is TRBJ1-1, with TRBD1 matching over 9 bases. Germline V gene sequence: CDR1 SNHLY, CDR2 FYNNEI. V was clipped by 7 bases and J by 3 bases; unmatched bases: 6. The CDR3 extends over 14 amino acids. The CDR3 loop reads CASMAQGADTEAFF. The CDR3 DNA sequence: TGTGCCAGCATGGCACAGGGGGCCGACACTGAAGCTTTCTTT.

The rearrangement uses TRBV7-9 and TRBJ2-1; TRBD2 might be the D (5 bases). This CDR3 region has 15 residues. V was shortened by 5 bases and J by 6 bases, with 17 bases between the two germline ends. CDR1 is SEHNR, CDR2 FQNEAQ, per germline (reference sequence). CDR3 nucleotide sequence: TGTGCCAGCAGCCCCCGTACCCGAGAGGGCAATGAGCAGTTCTTC. Amino acid sequence: CASSPRTREGNEQFF.

This clonotype was found many times. The chain has TRBV7-9 and TRBJ2-3; 16 bases align to TRBD2. Per the germline V gene, CDR1 is SEHNR and CDR2 is FQNEAQ (reference sequence). CDR3 length: 17 amino acids. Germline trimming cut 8 bases from V and 4 bases from J; bases unmatched to any gene: 9. The CDR3 bases are TGTGCCAGCCGAGGGACTAGCGGGAGGGCGGGCGCAGATACGCAGTATTTT. Its translation is CASRGTSGRAGADTQYF.

This clonotype was seen repeatedly, ten times or more. The rearrangement uses TRBV20-1 and TRBJ1-2, with no clear D. This CDR3 is 11 amino acids long. CDR1 and CDR2 (germline): DFQATT, SNEGSKA (reference sequence). The V and J ends lost 3 bases and 6 bases respectively, with 8 bases between them. CDR3 region: CSASLYDGYTF. Here the CDR3 DNA reads TGCAGTGCTAGCCTTTATGATGGCTACACCTTC.

In this sample, this clonotype turned up many times. V is TRBV7-2 and J is TRBJ2-3; 7 positions match TRBD1. CDR1 and CDR2 (germline): SGHTA, FQGNSA. V was pared by 2 bases and J by 4 bases, with 3 bases of the junction left unmatched. The CDR3 extends over 14 amino acids. CDR3 loop: CASSLMQGADTQYF. In DNA, the CDR3 is TGTGCCAGCAGCTTAATGCAGGGGGCAGATACGCAGTATTTT.

Notes on this clonotype: This likely traces to a read error, being one base from a far larger clone. The rearrangement uses TRBV6-5 and TRBJ2-5; TRBD2 aligns across 12 bases. The CDR3 consists of 16 residues. From germline, CDR1 is MNHEY and CDR2 SVGAGI. The CDR3 sequence is CVSSYSGLAGRETQYF. The CDR3 coding sequence is TGTGTCAGCAGTTACTCCGGACTAGCGGGACGAGAGACCCAGTACTTC.

This clonotype came up many times. The chain carries TRBV6-1 and TRBJ2-3, with D perhaps matching TRBD1 (7 bases). CDR3 length: 14 residues. Germline assignment: CDR1 MNHNS and CDR2 SASEGT. Trimming cost V 6 bases and J 5 bases, with 15 bases left between them. The CDR3 DNA reads as TGTGCCAGCAGACTGGAGGGGGCAATAGATACGCAGTATTTT. It encodes CASRLEGAIDTQYF.

As to this clonotype: One end of the junction is discordant with germline, which a read error may explain. The gene calls are TRBV7-9 and TRBJ2-3, with D unresolved. The CDR3 has 11 amino acids. Germline V lookup: CDR1 SEHNR, CDR2 FQNEAQ (reference sequence). DNA of the CDR3: TGTGCCTGCAGCTTTACAGATACGCAGTATTTT. It is translated as CACSFTDTQYF.

In this sample, this clonotype turned up many times. The rearrangement uses TRBV12-3 or TRBV12-4 and TRBJ2-5; 8 bases match TRBD2. The J segment lost 4 bases and the V segment lost 6 bases, leaving 7 bases of the junction unmatched. There are 14 residues in the CDR3. The CDR3: CASSLSGGGETQYF. CDR3 nucleotide sequence: TGTGCCAGCAGCTTATCGGGAGGGGGAGAGACCCAGTACTTC.

This clonotype has a count of ten or more. This chain connects TRBV5-1 to TRBJ2-7; TRBD2 is a possible D gene (5 bases). V was trimmed by 4 bases and J by 4 bases, leaving 12 bases between them. Germline CDR1 reads SGHRS; CDR2 reads YFSETQ. The CDR3 sequence is 13 residues long. The CDR3 DNA is TGCGCCAGCAGCATCTCCTCGGGGTACGAGCAGTACTTC. As protein: CASSISSGYEQYF.

This clonotype was counted at least ten times. The V gene is TRBV12-3 or TRBV12-4, the J gene TRBJ2-1, with D possibly TRBD2 on 5 matching bases. CDR3 length equals 13 residues. Trimming took off 7 bases at V and 15 bases at J, with 22 bases between the two ends. The CDR3 region has the DNA TGTGCCAGCAAAAAACAGCTTTGGGAGCCACTGTTCTTC. As protein: CASKKQLWEPLFF.

This clonotype was detected many times. The chain employs TRBV20-1 and TRBJ1-3; TRBD1 aligns across 7 bases. CDR3 size: 13 residues. Germline CDR1 is DFQATT and CDR2 is SNEGSKA (reference sequence). Losses at the gene ends were 4 bases for V and 3 bases for J; bases not matched to a gene: 3. CDR3 coding DNA: TGCAGTGCTATCCGACAGGGTGGAAACACCATATATTTT. Protein product: CSAIRQGGNTIYF.

Many counts were recorded for this clonotype. The chain employs TRBV6-5 and TRBJ1-4, with 9 bases identical to TRBD1. The CDR3 contains 19 residues. The germline V gene encodes CDR1 MNHEY and CDR2 SVGAGI. V lost 4 bases, J lost 0 bases, and 12 bases stayed unmatched. CDR3 amino acids: CASSSLGTGIGATNEKLFF. The DNA of the CDR3 is TGTGCCAGCAGTTCCCTTGGGACAGGGATTGGGGCAACTAATGAAAAACTGTTTTTT.

This clonotype appeared a few times. This sequence joins TRBV5-8 and TRBJ1-1; D not resolved. The CDR3 contains 15 residues. With 0 bases removed from V and 6 bases from J, the gap between germline ends came to 15 bases. Germline V gene data show CDR1 as SGHTS and CDR2 as YDEGEE. The DNA for the CDR3 is TGTGCCAGCAGCTTGGGGGCACCCCTTGATGCTGAAGCTTTCTTT. It specifies CASSLGAPLDAEAFF.

The rearrangement links TRBV2 to TRBJ1-4, with D unclear. The V gene's germline CDR1 is SNHLY and CDR2 FYNNEI. The CDR3 loop spans 11 amino acids. CDR3 protein: CVTVGPEKLFF. CDR3 sequence (DNA): TGTGTCACCGTTGGACCTGAAAAACTGTTTTTT. Full variable domain (outside the CDR3, taken from reference TRBV2 and TRBJ1-4): EPEVTQTPSHQVTQMGQEVILRCVPISNHLYFYWYRQILGQKVEFLVSFYNNEISEKSEIFDDQFSVERPDGSNFTLKIRSTKLEDSAMYFCVTVGPEKLFFGSGTQLSVL.